The rows below give T cell receptor beta chains drawn from one sample of a study of glioma-infiltrating T cells. TCRdb re-called the multiplex PCR reads through MiXCR, storing one row per CDR3 protein. The sample yields under 150,000 distinct CDR3 sequences, 20% to 25% seen once. Material for sequencing was glioma tissue, nonneoplastic brain tissue, or PBMCs (not recorded which). The source is a human donor with low-grade glioma or glioblastoma, undergoing nonglioma brain surgery, or in good health (not recorded which). The CDR3 runs from the conserved cysteine through the conserved F or W. The order of the fields is V gene, D gene, clone size, J gene, CDR3 DNA, CDR3 protein. D genes are given only for firm matches. Some rows have no size entry. The others give once, few or many, or a class for an expanded clone.

TRBV27,-,many,TRBJ1-1,TGTGCCAGCAGTGTTAACCTGAACACTGAAGCTTTCTTT,CASSVNLNTEAFF
TRBV14,-,few,TRBJ1-3,TGTGCCAGCAGCCAAGTCGCCAGGACTTCGGGAAACACCATATATTTT,CASSQVARTSGNTIYF
TRBV4-2,TRBD2,-,TRBJ2-4,TGTGCCAGCAGCCAAACGGGGGGGCACCGAAGCATTCAGTACTTC,CASSQTGGHRSIQYF
TRBV6-1,-,-,TRBJ1-5,TGTGCCAGCAGTGACGGATCCTATAGCAATCAGCCCCAGCATTTT,CASSDGSYSNQPQHF
TRBV4-2,-,many,TRBJ2-3,TGTGCCAGCAGCCCCGGGGGTAGCTCAGATACGCAGTATTTT,CASSPGGSSDTQYF
TRBV7-9,-,few,TRBJ2-3,TGTGCCAGCAGCTTCAGCGGAGATACGCAGTATTTT,CASSFSGDTQYF
TRBV24-1,-,many,TRBJ1-2,TGTGCCACCAGTGAGAACAGCCGCTACACCTTC,CATSENSRYTF
TRBV20-1,-,many,TRBJ1-2,TGCAGTGCTAGAGATCCCGTGGATGGCTACACCTTC,CSARDPVDGYTF
TRBV6-6,-,many,TRBJ2-1,TGTGCCAGCAGTTACTCCCAGAACAATGAGCAGTTCTTC,CASSYSQNNEQFF
TRBV7-9,-,many,TRBJ1-5,TGTGCCAGCAGCTTCGTAGACGGATATAGCAATCAGCCCCAGCATTTT,CASSFVDGYSNQPQHF
TRBV19,TRBD1,-,TRBJ1-4,TGTGCCAGTAGTAGGGACAGCCATAATGAAAAACTGTTTTTT,CASSRDSHNEKLFF
TRBV6-1,TRBD1,-,TRBJ1-1,TGTGCCAGCAGCCGACGGAGGGACAGGGGCCCCACTGAAGCTTTCTTT,CASSRRRDRGPTEAFF
TRBV6-1,-,few,TRBJ2-1,TGTGCCAGCAGTACATTGACACAAACCAATGAGCAGTTCTTC,CASSTLTQTNEQFF
TRBV14,-,-,TRBJ2-1,TGTGCCAGCAGCCCAATTAGGAGCTCCTACAATGAGCAGTTCTTC,CASSPIRSSYNEQFF
TRBV15,-,many,TRBJ1-5,TGTGCCACCTCCGGGACTTGGAGTCAGCCCCAGCATTTT,CATSGTWSQPQHF
TRBV6-6,-,-,TRBJ2-1,TGTGCCAGCAGTTACACCCGGCAGGTTACAAGCTCCTACAATGAGCAGTTCTTC,CASSYTRQVTSSYNEQFF
TRBV27,-,many,TRBJ2-5,TGTGCCAGCAGTTCGAGCCCAGGGTATCAAGAGACCCAGTACTTC,CASSSSPGYQETQYF
TRBV10-3,-,-,TRBJ1-2,TGTGCCACCCGACCAGGGGTTTATGAATACTATGGCTACACCTTC,CATRPGVYEYYGYTF
TRBV19,-,-,TRBJ1-1,TGTGCCAGTAGCCGAATAAACACTGAAGCTTTCTTT,CASSRINTEAFF
TRBV24-1,TRBD1,-,TRBJ1-1,TGTGCCACCAGGACAGGGCGTCCGAACACTGAAGCTTTCTTT,CATRTGRPNTEAFF
TRBV4-1,TRBD1,-,TRBJ1-5,TGCGCCAGCAGCCACCGGACAGGTAATAGCAATCAGCCCCAGCATTTT,CASSHRTGNSNQPQHF
TRBV12-3/TRBV12-4,TRBD2,few,TRBJ2-1,TGTGCCAGCAGCCCGGGACTAGGTTATGAGCAGTTCTTC,CASSPGLGYEQFF
TRBV6-2/TRBV6-3,TRBD1,many,TRBJ2-1,TGTGCCAGCAGTTACTCGAGGGGGCTAGTCGGTGAGCAGTTCTTC,CASSYSRGLVGEQFF
TRBV4-1,TRBD2,many,TRBJ2-3,TGCGCCAGCAGCCATACCCCGTCGGTAGCGGGGGGCGCAGATACGCAGTATTTT,CASSHTPSVAGGADTQYF
TRBV20-1,-,many,TRBJ2-3,TGCAGTGCTAGCTACCTCGAGGTCTCAGATACGCAGTATTTT,CSASYLEVSDTQYF
TRBV6-1,TRBD1,many,TRBJ2-5,TGTGCCAGCAGCCTTACCGGGACAGGGCTGGAGACCCAGTACTTC,CASSLTGTGLETQYF
TRBV27,-,few,TRBJ1-1,TGTGCCAGCAGTTTTGGACAGCAGAACACTGAAGCTTTCTTT,CASSFGQQNTEAFF
TRBV4-1,TRBD2,-,TRBJ2-5,TGCGCCAGCAGCCGCGGGGGAACGCAAGAGACCCAGTACTTC,CASSRGGTQETQYF
TRBV6-1,TRBD1,many,TRBJ2-5,TGTGCCACCCTGACAGGGTCGGAGACCCAGTACTTC,CATLTGSETQYF
TRBV29-1,TRBD2,-,TRBJ2-1,TGCAGCGTTGAAGATCGAACTAGCGGGGGATACAATGAGCAGTTCTTC,CSVEDRTSGGYNEQFF
TRBV7-2,-,few,TRBJ2-5,TGTGCCAGCAGCTTAACTCGCGCTGGAGGAGTTGGGTCCCAGTACTTC,CASSLTRAGGVGSQYF
TRBV20-1,-,-,TRBJ2-3,TGCAGTGCCGAGATTAACATGGGATCAGATACGCAGTATTTT,CSAEINMGSDTQYF